This TCR beta chain is drawn from a study of preoperative IRX-2 immunotherapy in early breast cancer. There are 14 residues in the CDR3. Trimming left V 8 bases short and J 0 bases short, with 13 bases between. Germline lookup yields CDR1 MNHEY and CDR2 SMNVEV (reference sequence). Treatment reported: preoperative locoregional IRX-2 cytokine immunotherapy. This phase Ib study tested locoregional IRX-2 cytokine immunotherapy given before surgery. This clone was detected only once. The method was immunoSEQ multiplex PCR; TCRdb's version includes in-frame clones alone and lacks a portion of them. The sample yields about 43,000 clones, about 95% seen once.

The chain joins TRBV27 to TRBJ1-2; tentative D call: TRBD1 (6 bases). The clonotype originates from a human donor with breast cancer. Source: tumor tissue, taken after IRX-2 immunotherapy. CDR3 nucleotides: TGTGCCAGCTCTCGGACAGTCCCTAACTATGGCTACACCTTC. It encodes CASSRTVPNYGYTF.